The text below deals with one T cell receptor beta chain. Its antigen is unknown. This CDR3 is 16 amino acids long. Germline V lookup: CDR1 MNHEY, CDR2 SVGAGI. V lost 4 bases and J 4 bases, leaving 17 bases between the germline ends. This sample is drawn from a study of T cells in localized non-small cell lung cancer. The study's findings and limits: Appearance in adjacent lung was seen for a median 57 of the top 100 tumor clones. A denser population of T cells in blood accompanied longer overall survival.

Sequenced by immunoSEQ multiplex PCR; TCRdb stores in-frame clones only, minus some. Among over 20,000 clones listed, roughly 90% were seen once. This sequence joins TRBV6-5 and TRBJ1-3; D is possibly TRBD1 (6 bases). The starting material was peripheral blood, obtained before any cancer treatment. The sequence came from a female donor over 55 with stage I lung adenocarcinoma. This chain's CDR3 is CASSSAYRASGNTIYF. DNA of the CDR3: TGTGCCAGCAGTTCTGCCTACAGGGCTTCCGGAAACACCATATATTTT.